A selection of T cell receptor beta chains follows, all from one sample in a study of shared clonotypes between healthy human individuals. Produced via immunoSEQ multiplex PCR; TCRdb's table is partial and in-frame only. The data hold about 1.5 million clones, with 95% to 99% observed a single time. Sequencing used naive CD4+ T cells sorted from blood. These TCRs come from a man aged 25-40 years in good health. Each CDR3 is given with its conserved first and last residue. A D gene is named only where the DNA matches it firmly. The size entry is marked missing in some rows and otherwise reads once, few, many or a size class.

abundance	d_gene	j_gene	v_gene	CDR3nt	CDR3aa
NA	NA	TRBJ2-5	TRBV7-2	TGTGCCAGCAGCTTAAGTAGGGTGCAAGAGACCCAGTACTTC	CASSLSRVQETQYF
NA	TRBD1	TRBJ2-5	TRBV28	TGTGCCAGCTTGTGGTCTACAGGGGGCGCGGAGACCCAGTACTTC	CASLWSTGGAETQYF
NA	TRBD2	TRBJ2-3	TRBV2	TGTGCCAGCAGTCGACTAGCGGGGACTAGCACAGATACGCAGTATTTT	CASSRLAGTSTDTQYF
NA	NA	TRBJ2-5	TRBV5-4	TGTGCCAGCAGCTTTGCAGGGGCTAGCGGAGGGGAGACCCAGTACTTC	CASSFAGASGGETQYF
NA	TRBD2	TRBJ2-2	TRBV7-2	TGTGCCAGCAGCCTAGCGGTTGCGAACGGGGAGCTGTTTTTT	CASSLAVANGELFF
NA	NA	TRBJ2-7	TRBV7-8	TGTGCCAGCAGCTTAGTCTTCGGCAGCTCCTACGAGCAGTACTTC	CASSLVFGSSYEQYF
NA	TRBD1	TRBJ2-3	TRBV7-9	TGTGCCAGCAGCCAGGGACAGGGGGTAGATACGCAGTATTTT	CASSQGQGVDTQYF
NA	NA	TRBJ1-1	TRBV28	TGTGCCAGCAGTCGCAGGAACACTGAAGCTTTCTTT	CASSRRNTEAFF
NA	NA	TRBJ2-5	TRBV5-4	TGTGCCAGCAGCTTGGGTAAGAGAGAAGAGACCCAGTACTTC	CASSLGKREETQYF
NA	NA	TRBJ1-2	TRBV7-3	TGTGCCAGCAGCTTAGGACAAAGGGACGGCTACACCTTC	CASSLGQRDGYTF
NA	NA	TRBJ2-1	TRBV14	TGTGCCAGCAGCCAAGATTTGGTGGGAGGCGGGTCCTACAATGAGCAGTTCTTC	CASSQDLVGGGSYNEQFF
NA	NA	TRBJ1-4	TRBV6-1	TGTGCCACCGACGAGACAGGCCAGCGAGAAAAACTGTTTTTT	CATDETGQREKLFF
NA	TRBD2	TRBJ2-7	TRBV5-1	TGCGCCAGCAGCCCCGGGGGGGCACGGGAGCAGTACTTC	CASSPGGAREQYF
NA	NA	TRBJ2-4	TRBV9	TGTGCCAGCAGCGTAGGTGAGGTATTAGCCAAAAACATTCAGTACTTC	CASSVGEVLAKNIQYF
NA	TRBD1	TRBJ1-1	TRBV5-1	TGCGCCAGCAGCTTGACGGGTGGATGGACAGGGATGAACACTGAAGCTTTCTTT	CASSLTGGWTGMNTEAFF
NA	TRBD2	TRBJ2-5	TRBV5-1	TGCGCCAGCAGCTTGACAGCGGGAGGTGAGACCCAGTACTTC	CASSLTAGGETQYF
NA	NA	TRBJ2-5	TRBV6-6	TGTGCCAGCAGTTACTCGACACAAATAGAGACCCAGTACTTC	CASSYSTQIETQYF
NA	TRBD2	TRBJ2-3	TRBV4-3	TGCGCCAGCAGCCTTGGACTAGCGGGCACAGATACGCAGTATTTT	CASSLGLAGTDTQYF
NA	TRBD2	TRBJ2-3	TRBV18	TGTGCCAGCTCACCGAGACTAGCGGGAGTGGGAGATACGCAGTATTTT	CASSPRLAGVGDTQYF
NA	TRBD2	TRBJ2-7	TRBV7-2	TGTGCCAGCAGCCTATGGACTAGCGGGACCTACGAGCAGTACTTC	CASSLWTSGTYEQYF
NA	NA	TRBJ1-3	TRBV18	TGTGCCAGCTCACCCCCCGGGATGTCATCTGGAAACACCATATATTTT	CASSPPGMSSGNTIYF
NA	NA	TRBJ1-1	TRBV4-3	TGCGCCAGCAGCCTCGTAAGGTCAGGGCCCACTGAAGCTTTCTTT	CASSLVRSGPTEAFF
once	NA	TRBJ2-7	TRBV6-5	TGTGCCAGCAGTTACTCAGGGAACTCTTGGTCCTACGAGCAGTACTTC	CASSYSGNSWSYEQYF
NA	NA	TRBJ2-1	TRBV6-6	TGTGCCAGCAGTTACCCGACGGGGGCGGCCAATGAGCAGTTCTTC	CASSYPTGAANEQFF
NA	NA	TRBJ1-2	TRBV7-2	TGTGCCAGCAGCTTAAGGGGCGGGGTATCTAAGGCGGGCTATGGCTACACCTTC	CASSLRGGVSKAGYGYTF
NA	NA	TRBJ2-5	TRBV18	TGTGCCAGCTCACAGATAGGGGTACCCCAAGAGACCCAGTACTTC	CASSQIGVPQETQYF
NA	NA	TRBJ1-2	TRBV28	TGTGCCAGCAGTTTGACGGCTCCTAACTATGGCTACACCTTC	CASSLTAPNYGYTF
once	NA	TRBJ2-7	TRBV14	TGTGCCAGCAGCCAAGAACGCGAGCAGTACTTC	CASSQEREQYF
NA	NA	TRBJ2-5	TRBV7-9	TGTGCCAGCAGCTTAGGAACCCAAGAGACCCAGTACTTC	CASSLGTQETQYF
NA	TRBD1	TRBJ2-7	TRBV29-1	TGCAGCGTCCCCGGCCCGGGACAGAAGTACGAGCAGTACTTC	CSVPGPGQKYEQYF
NA	NA	TRBJ1-4	TRBV5-1	TGCGCCAGCAGCTTGGTGGGATTCGGGAAACTGTTTTTT	CASSLVGFGKLFF
NA	NA	TRBJ2-1	TRBV5-4	TGTGCCAGCAGCCCCCCTCGGGGGGCCTCCTACAATGAGCAGTTCTTC	CASSPPRGASYNEQFF
NA	NA	TRBJ2-3	TRBV7-9	TGTGCCAGCAGGGGGCCTTACACAGATACGCAGTATTTT	CASRGPYTDTQYF
NA	NA	TRBJ2-6	TRBV5-1	TGCGCCAGCAGCTCGAACTCCGGGGCCAACGTCCTGACTTTC	CASSSNSGANVLTF
NA	NA	TRBJ2-7	TRBV9	TGTGCCAGCAGCGTAGCTGGAGGGAAGGACTACGAGCAGTACTTC	CASSVAGGKDYEQYF
NA	NA	TRBJ2-6	TRBV7-3	TGTGCCAGCAGCTTATACATCTCTGGGGCCAACGTCCTGACTTTC	CASSLYISGANVLTF
NA	NA	TRBJ2-3	TRBV2	TGTGCCAGCAAAACTAGCAGAAGCACAGATACGCAGTATTTT	CASKTSRSTDTQYF
NA	NA	TRBJ1-1	TRBV21-1	TGTGCCAGCAGCAAACGAAGGGGGCGCAGGATGGGGAACACTGAAGCTTTCTTT	CASSKRRGRRMGNTEAFF
NA	NA	TRBJ2-3	TRBV10-3	TGTGCCATCAGTGTCTGGGGCGTTTCAAATACGCAGTATTTT	CAISVWGVSNTQYF
NA	TRBD1	TRBJ2-7	TRBV7-6	TGTGCCAGCAGCTTAAGCACACAGGGGACATACGAGCAGTACTTC	CASSLSTQGTYEQYF
NA	TRBD1	TRBJ2-7	TRBV4-1	TGCGCCAGCAGCTTATCGGCCGGGACAGGGACCTACGAGCAGTACTTC	CASSLSAGTGTYEQYF